This T cell receptor beta chain was recorded in a study of shared clonotypes between healthy human individuals. This clone was counted once. Its cognate antigen is unknown. General study findings and limits: Rarefaction demonstrated incomplete sorted-subset sequencing despite large depth.

Libraries were prepared by immunoSEQ multiplex PCR; TCRdb keeps only in-frame clonotypes and omits some of them. The sample holds about 2,500,000 clones; roughly 92% are singletons and the top ten take over 0.12%. J was trimmed by 4 bases and V by 6 bases; bases with no gene match: 6. The CDR3 has 15 amino acids. Germline values: CDR1 LNHDA, CDR2 SQIVND (reference sequence). The chain uses TRBV19 and TRBJ2-2, with 9 bases aligning to TRBD1. Material for sequencing was naive CD4+ T cells sorted from blood. Described subset: CD45RA+ positively selected. The sequence was obtained from a young man in good health. As DNA, the CDR3 is TGTGCCAGTAGCCCCGGGACAGGGACCACCGGGGAGCTGTTTTTT. It specifies CASSPGTGTTGELFF.